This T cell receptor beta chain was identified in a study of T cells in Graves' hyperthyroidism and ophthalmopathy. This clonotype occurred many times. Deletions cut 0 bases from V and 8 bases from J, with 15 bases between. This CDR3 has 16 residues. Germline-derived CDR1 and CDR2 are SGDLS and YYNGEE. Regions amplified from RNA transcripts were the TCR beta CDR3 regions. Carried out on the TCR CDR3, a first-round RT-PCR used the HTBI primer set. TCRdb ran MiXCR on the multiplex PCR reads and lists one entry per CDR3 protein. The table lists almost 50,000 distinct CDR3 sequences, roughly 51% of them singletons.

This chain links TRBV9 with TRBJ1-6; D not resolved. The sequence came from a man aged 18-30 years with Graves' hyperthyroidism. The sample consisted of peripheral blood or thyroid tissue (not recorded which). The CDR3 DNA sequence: TGTGCCAGCAGCGTAGATGAGGGTATATCAGATTCACCCCTCCACTTT. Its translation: CASSVDEGISDSPLHF.